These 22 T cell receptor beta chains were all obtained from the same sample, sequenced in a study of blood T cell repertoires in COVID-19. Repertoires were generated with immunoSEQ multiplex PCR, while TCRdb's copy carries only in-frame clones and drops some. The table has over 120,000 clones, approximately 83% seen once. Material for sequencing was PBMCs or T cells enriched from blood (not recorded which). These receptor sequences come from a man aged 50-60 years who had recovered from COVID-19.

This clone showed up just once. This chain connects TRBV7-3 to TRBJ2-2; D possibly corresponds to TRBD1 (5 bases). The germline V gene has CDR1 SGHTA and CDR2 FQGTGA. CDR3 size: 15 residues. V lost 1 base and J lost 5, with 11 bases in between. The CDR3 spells CASSLNQGRTGELFF. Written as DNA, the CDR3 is TGTGCCAGCAGCTTAAATCAGGGTCGGACCGGGGAGCTGTTTTTT.

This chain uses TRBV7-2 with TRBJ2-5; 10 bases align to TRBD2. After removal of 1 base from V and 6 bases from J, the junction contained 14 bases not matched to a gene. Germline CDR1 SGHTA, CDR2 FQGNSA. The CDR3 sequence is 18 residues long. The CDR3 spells CASSLERGGRRLVKTQYF. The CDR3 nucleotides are TGTGCCAGCAGCTTAGAGCGGGGGGGCCGTAGATTGGTAAAGACCCAGTACTTC.

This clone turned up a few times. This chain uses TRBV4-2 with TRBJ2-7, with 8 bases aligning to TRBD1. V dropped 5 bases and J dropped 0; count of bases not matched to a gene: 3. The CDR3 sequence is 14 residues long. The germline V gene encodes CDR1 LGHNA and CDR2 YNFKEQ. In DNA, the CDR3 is TGTGCCAGCAGCGGGGACAGGTCCTCCTACGAGCAGTACTTC. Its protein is CASSGDRSSYEQYF.

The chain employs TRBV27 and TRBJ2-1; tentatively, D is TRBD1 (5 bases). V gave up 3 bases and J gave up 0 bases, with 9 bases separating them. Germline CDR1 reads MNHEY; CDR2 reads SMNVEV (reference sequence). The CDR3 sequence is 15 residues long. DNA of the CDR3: TGTGCCAGCAGTTTGGACACCAGCTCCTACAATGAGCAGTTCTTC. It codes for CASSLDTSSYNEQFF.

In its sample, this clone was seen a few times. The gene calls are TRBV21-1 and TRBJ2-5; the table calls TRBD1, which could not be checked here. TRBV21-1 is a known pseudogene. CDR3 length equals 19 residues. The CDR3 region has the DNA TGTGCCAGCAGCAGGAAGGGACAGGGTAAGCGTATGTCCCAAGAGACCCAGTACTTC. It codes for CASSRKGQGKRMSQETQYF.

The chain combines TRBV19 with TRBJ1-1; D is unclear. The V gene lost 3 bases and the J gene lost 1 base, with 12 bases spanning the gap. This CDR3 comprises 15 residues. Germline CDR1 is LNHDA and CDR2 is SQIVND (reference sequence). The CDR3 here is CASSMPTPPNTEAFF. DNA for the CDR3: TGTGCCAGTAGTATGCCGACACCTCCGAACACTGAAGCTTTCTTT.

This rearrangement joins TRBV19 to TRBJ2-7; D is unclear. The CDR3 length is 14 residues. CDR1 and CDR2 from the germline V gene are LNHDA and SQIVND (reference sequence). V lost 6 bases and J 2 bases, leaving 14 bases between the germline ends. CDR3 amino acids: CASSRVSHTYEQYF. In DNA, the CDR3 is TGTGCCAGTAGCAGAGTTAGCCATACCTACGAGCAGTACTTC.

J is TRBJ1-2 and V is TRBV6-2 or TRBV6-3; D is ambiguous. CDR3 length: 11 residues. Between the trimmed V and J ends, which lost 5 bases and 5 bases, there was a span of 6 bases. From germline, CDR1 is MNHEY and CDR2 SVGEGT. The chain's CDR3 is CASSQKYGYTF. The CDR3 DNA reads TGTGCCAGCAGTCAAAAATATGGCTACACCTTC.

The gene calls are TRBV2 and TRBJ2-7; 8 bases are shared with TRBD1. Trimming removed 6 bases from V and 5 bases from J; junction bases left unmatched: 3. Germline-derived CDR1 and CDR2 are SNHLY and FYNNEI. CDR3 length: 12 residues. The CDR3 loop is CASSGQGHEQYF. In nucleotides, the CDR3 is TGTGCCAGCAGCGGACAGGGCCACGAGCAGTACTTC. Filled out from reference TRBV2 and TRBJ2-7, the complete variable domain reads EPEVTQTPSHQVTQMGQEVILRCVPISNHLYFYWYRQILGQKVEFLVSFYNNEISEKSEIFDDQFSVERPDGSNFTLKIRSTKLEDSAMYFCASSGQGHEQYFGPGTRLTVT.

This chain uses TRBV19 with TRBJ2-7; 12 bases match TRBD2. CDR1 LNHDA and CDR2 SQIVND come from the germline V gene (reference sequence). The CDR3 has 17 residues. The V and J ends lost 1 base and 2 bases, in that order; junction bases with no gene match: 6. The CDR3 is CASSIVGTSGFPYEQYF. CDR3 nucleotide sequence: TGTGCCAGTAGTATAGTCGGGACTAGCGGGTTCCCCTACGAGCAGTACTTC.

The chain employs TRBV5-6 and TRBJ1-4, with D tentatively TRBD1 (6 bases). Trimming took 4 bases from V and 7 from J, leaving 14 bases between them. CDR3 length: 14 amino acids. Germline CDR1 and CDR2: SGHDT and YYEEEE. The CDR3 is CASSLTGRGEKLFF. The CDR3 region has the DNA TGTGCCAGCAGCCTCACAGGGAGAGGTGAAAAACTGTTTTTT.

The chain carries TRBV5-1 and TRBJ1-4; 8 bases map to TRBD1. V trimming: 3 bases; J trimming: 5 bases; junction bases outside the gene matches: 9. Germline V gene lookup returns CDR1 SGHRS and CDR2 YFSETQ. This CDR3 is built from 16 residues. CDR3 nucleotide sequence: TGCGCCAGCAGCTCGGATCCCGGGACAGGAAATGAAAAACTGTTTTTT. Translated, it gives CASSSDPGTGNEKLFF.

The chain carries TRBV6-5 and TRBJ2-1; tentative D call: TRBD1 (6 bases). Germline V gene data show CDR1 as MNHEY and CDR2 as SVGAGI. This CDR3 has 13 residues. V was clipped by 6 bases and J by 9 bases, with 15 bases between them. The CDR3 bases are TGTGCCAGCAGCCCCACAGGGATGAGTGAGCAGTTCTTC. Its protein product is CASSPTGMSEQFF.

The CDR3 sequence is CAAREPGGPYGYTF. CDR3 in DNA: TGTGCCGCAAGGGAACCAGGGGGCCCCTATGGCTACACCTTC. The chain recombines TRBV28 with TRBJ1-2; 8 bases are a match to TRBD1. Germline V gene sequence: CDR1 MDHEN, CDR2 SYDVKM. This CDR3 contains 14 residues. The V segment lost 11 bases and the J segment 4 bases; nucleotides outside the gene matches: 12.

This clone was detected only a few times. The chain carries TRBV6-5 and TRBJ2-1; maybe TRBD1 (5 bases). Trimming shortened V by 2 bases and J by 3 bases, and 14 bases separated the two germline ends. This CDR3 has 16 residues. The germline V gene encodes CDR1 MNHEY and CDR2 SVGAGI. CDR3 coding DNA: TGTGCCAGCAGTTACGGCTCTAGAACAGGCTACAATGAGCAGTTCTTC. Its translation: CASSYGSRTGYNEQFF.

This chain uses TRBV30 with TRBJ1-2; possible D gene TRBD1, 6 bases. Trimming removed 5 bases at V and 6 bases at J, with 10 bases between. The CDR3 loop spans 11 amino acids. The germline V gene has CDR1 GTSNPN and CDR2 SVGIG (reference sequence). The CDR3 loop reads CAWYTGNGYTF. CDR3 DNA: TGTGCCTGGTATACAGGGAATGGCTACACCTTC.

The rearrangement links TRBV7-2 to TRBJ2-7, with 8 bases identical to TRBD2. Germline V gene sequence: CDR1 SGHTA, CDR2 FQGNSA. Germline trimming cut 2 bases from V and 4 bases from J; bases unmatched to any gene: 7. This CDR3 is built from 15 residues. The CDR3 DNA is TGTGCCAGCAGCTTAATCGCCAGCGGGGGTTACGAGCAGTACTTC. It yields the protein CASSLIASGGYEQYF.

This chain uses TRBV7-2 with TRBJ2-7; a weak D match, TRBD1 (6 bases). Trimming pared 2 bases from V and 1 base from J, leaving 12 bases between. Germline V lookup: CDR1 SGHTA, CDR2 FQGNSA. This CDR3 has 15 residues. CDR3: CASSLYGTPSYEQYF. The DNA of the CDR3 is TGTGCCAGCAGCTTATACGGGACACCATCCTACGAGCAGTACTTC.

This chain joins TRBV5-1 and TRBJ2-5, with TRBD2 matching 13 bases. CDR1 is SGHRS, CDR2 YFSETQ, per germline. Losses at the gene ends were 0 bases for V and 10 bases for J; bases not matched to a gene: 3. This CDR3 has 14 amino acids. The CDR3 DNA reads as TGCGCCAGCAGCTTGGCCGGACTAGCGGGGGACCAGTACTTC. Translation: CASSLAGLAGDQYF.

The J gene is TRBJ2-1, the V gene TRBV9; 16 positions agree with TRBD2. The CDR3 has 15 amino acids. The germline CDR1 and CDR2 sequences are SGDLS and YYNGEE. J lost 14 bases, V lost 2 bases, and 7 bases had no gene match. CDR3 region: CASSVSGTSGGAEFF. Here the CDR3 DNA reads TGTGCCAGCAGCGTTAGTGGGACTAGCGGGGGGGCTGAGTTCTTC.

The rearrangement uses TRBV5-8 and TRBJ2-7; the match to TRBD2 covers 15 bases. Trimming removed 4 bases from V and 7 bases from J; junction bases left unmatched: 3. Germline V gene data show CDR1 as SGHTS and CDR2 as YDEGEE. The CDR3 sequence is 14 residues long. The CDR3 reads CASSPGLAGGEQYF. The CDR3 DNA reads TGTGCCAGCAGCCCAGGACTAGCGGGGGGGGAGCAGTACTTC.

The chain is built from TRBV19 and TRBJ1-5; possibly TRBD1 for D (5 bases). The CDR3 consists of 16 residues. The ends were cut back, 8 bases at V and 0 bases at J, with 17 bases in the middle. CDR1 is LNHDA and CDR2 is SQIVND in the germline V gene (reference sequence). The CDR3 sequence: CASAGTADYSNQPQHF. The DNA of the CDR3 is TGTGCCAGTGCGGGGACGGCCGACTATAGCAATCAGCCCCAGCATTTT.